Following are 27 T cell receptor beta chains from one sample sequenced in a study of blood T cell repertoires in COVID-19. Produced via immunoSEQ multiplex PCR; TCRdb's table is partial and in-frame only. The table includes 200,000 to 250,000 clones, 83% detected once. The sample was peripheral blood. These receptors all come from a woman aged 50 to 60 with acute or convalescent COVID-19.

The chain links TRBV2 to TRBJ2-7, with D possibly matching TRBD2 (6 bases). This CDR3 is 15 amino acids long. CDR1 is SNHLY, CDR2 FYNNEI, per germline. V was clipped by 4 bases and J by 5 bases, with 18 bases between them. The CDR3 reads CASSVSGGSIDEQYF. The CDR3 DNA reads as TGTGCCAGCAGTGTTAGCGGCGGAAGCATCGACGAGCAGTACTTC.

This chain connects TRBV5-6 to TRBJ1-2; 7 nucleotides agree with TRBD1. Unmatched junction bases numbered 6, after V lost 2 bases and J lost 5 bases. CDR1 and CDR2 (germline): SGHDT, YYEEEE. The CDR3 loop spans 14 amino acids. The CDR3 DNA follows: TGTGCCAGCAGCTTACAGGGGCCGGCTTATGGCTACACCTTC. Translated: CASSLQGPAYGYTF.

The V gene is TRBV28, the J gene TRBJ1-1; 11 nucleotides match TRBD1. Germline trimming cut 5 bases from V and 3 bases from J; bases unmatched to any gene: 5. CDR3 length: 15 residues. The germline V gene has CDR1 MDHEN and CDR2 SYDVKM. The CDR3 region is CASSAGTGGYTEAFF. As DNA, the CDR3 is TGTGCCAGCAGTGCCGGGACAGGGGGTTACACTGAAGCTTTCTTT.

The rearrangement links TRBV6-1 to TRBJ1-5; D gene unclear. V lost 3 bases to trimming and J lost 5 bases, with 5 bases between them. The CDR3 has 12 amino acids. CDR1 is MNHNS, CDR2 SASEGT, per germline. The chain's CDR3 is CASSDYDQPQHF. In DNA, the CDR3 is TGTGCCAGCAGTGATTATGATCAGCCCCAGCATTTT.

The chain has TRBV6-1 and TRBJ1-5, with D tentatively TRBD1 (6 bases). CDR3 size: 13 residues. CDR1 and CDR2 from the germline V gene are MNHNS and SASEGT. The germline V and J ends were trimmed by 5 bases and 7 bases, with 12 bases remaining between them. CDR3 loop: CASSNPGAQPQHF. The DNA of the CDR3 is TGTGCCAGCAGTAACCCAGGGGCCCAGCCCCAGCATTTT.

This chain uses TRBV5-1 with TRBJ2-1; D remains unclear. Trimming shortened V by 6 bases and J by 0 bases, and 19 bases separated the two germline ends. Germline V gene sequence: CDR1 SGHRS, CDR2 YFSETQ. The CDR3 length is 17 residues. CDR3 sequence (DNA): TGCGCCAGCACGGTGATCGGTGGCGGAGACTCCTACAATGAGCAGTTCTTC. It specifies CASTVIGGGDSYNEQFF. The whole variable domain, remainder taken from reference TRBV5-1 and TRBJ2-1, is KAGVTQTPRYLIKTRGQQVTLSCSPISGHRSVSWYQQTPGQGLQFLFEYFSETQRNKGNFPGRFSGRQFSNSRSEMNVSTLELGDSALYLCASTVIGGGDSYNEQFFGPGTRLTVL.

The chain couples TRBV24-1 to TRBJ2-2, with 7 nucleotides matching TRBD1. The J segment lost 4 bases and the V segment lost 8 bases, leaving 0 bases of the junction unmatched. Germline V CDR1 and CDR2: KGHDR, SFDVKD. The CDR3 loop spans 12 amino acids. CDR3 sequence (DNA): TGTGCCACCACAGGGGGCACCGGGGAGCTGTTTTTT. This gives the protein CATTGGTGELFF.

The J gene is TRBJ2-1, the V gene TRBV11-2; a possible D gene is TRBD2 (5 bases). CDR1 and CDR2 (germline): SGHAT, FQNNGV. This CDR3 has 16 residues. V was shortened by 2 bases and J by 0 bases, with 11 bases between the two germline ends. CDR3 sequence: CASSLSWESSYNEQFF. DNA of the CDR3: TGTGCCAGCAGCTTATCTTGGGAGAGCTCCTACAATGAGCAGTTCTTC.

CDR3 residues: CASSLGRWGGEKSYGYTF. The CDR3 DNA reads as TGTGCCAGCAGTTTAGGGCGGTGGGGCGGAGAAAAATCCTATGGCTACACCTTC. The chain employs TRBV28 and TRBJ1-2; D possibly corresponds to TRBD1 (5 bases). Germline V gene sequence: CDR1 MDHEN, CDR2 SYDVKM. The CDR3 has 18 amino acids. V was shortened by 2 bases and J by 4 bases, with 23 bases between the two germline ends.

This clone was observed a handful of times. The chain carries TRBV3-1 (or the pseudogene TRBV3-2) and TRBJ1-1; perhaps TRBD1 as D (5 bases). From germline, CDR1 is LGHDT and CDR2 YNNKEL (reference sequence). Trimming removed 2 bases at V and 8 bases at J, with 12 bases between. This CDR3 has 13 amino acids. CDR3 region: CASSQRGGVEAFF. CDR3 sequence (DNA): TGTGCCAGCAGCCAACGGGGAGGGGTAGAAGCTTTCTTT.

V is TRBV7-2 and J is TRBJ1-1; D is perhaps TRBD1 (6 bases). The CDR3 contains 14 residues. In germline, CDR1 is SGHTA, CDR2 FQGNSA. V lost 6 bases to trimming and J lost 1 base, with 12 bases between them. The CDR3 nucleotides read TGTGCCAGCAGTTTACTGACAGGGAACACTGAAGCTTTCTTT. It codes for CASSLLTGNTEAFF.

The rearrangement links TRBV6-5 to TRBJ2-1, with 8 bases that match TRBD2. The V and J ends lost 7 bases and 4 bases, in that order; junction bases with no gene match: 9. The CDR3 runs to 15 residues. From germline, CDR1 is MNHEY and CDR2 SVGAGI. The CDR3 DNA is TGTGCCAGCAAAAGAGGAACTAGCGGTTACAATGAGCAGTTCTTC. Protein product: CASKRGTSGYNEQFF.

The V and J genes are TRBV27 and TRBJ1-1; D is uncertain. Per the germline V gene, CDR1 is MNHEY and CDR2 is SMNVEV (reference sequence). Trimming removed 6 bases at V and 2 bases at J, with 13 bases between. The CDR3 is 14 residues long. In nucleotides, the CDR3 is TGTGCCAGCAGCCCTATGAGTATTAACACTGAAGCTTTCTTT. As protein: CASSPMSINTEAFF.

The rearrangement joins TRBV5-6 to TRBJ2-3, with TRBD1 as a possible D gene (5 bases). V lost 2 bases, J lost 4 bases, and 14 bases lay in between. The CDR3 length is 15 residues. Germline loops: CDR1 SGHDT, CDR2 YYEEEE. This chain's CDR3 is CASSFPTVGPDTQYF. Here the CDR3 DNA reads TGTGCCAGCAGCTTCCCGACGGTGGGGCCAGATACGCAGTATTTT.

The genes are TRBV23-1 and TRBJ2-1; 9 nucleotides align to TRBD1. TRBV23-1 is flagged as an ORF with uncertain function. Trimming removed 1 base from V and 3 bases from J; junction bases left unmatched: 4. The CDR3 contains 16 residues. DNA of the CDR3: TGCGCCAGCAGTCAATGGGACAGGGTGTTCTACAATGAGCAGTTCTTC. Amino acid sequence: CASSQWDRVFYNEQFF.

The chain has TRBV24-1 and TRBJ1-2, with TRBD1 matching over 10 bases. The CDR3 extends over 14 amino acids. Germline V gene sequence: CDR1 KGHDR, CDR2 SFDVKD. The trim removed 8 bases at V and 8 bases at J, leaving 10 bases unmatched. CDR3 sequence (DNA): TGTGCCACCAAAGATGCGGGGACAGGGGAAGGCTACACCTTC. Translating it yields CATKDAGTGEGYTF.

This clone appeared a single time. The chain carries TRBV7-9 and TRBJ2-7; maybe TRBD1 (5 bases). Germline assignment: CDR1 SEHNR and CDR2 FQNEAQ (reference sequence). Trimming took 1 base from V and 7 from J, leaving 11 bases between them. This CDR3 has 13 amino acids. The CDR3 bases are TGTGCCAGCAGCTTAGTAGGGGCTTGGGAGCAGTACTTC. Protein: CASSLVGAWEQYF.

The CDR3 reads CASSLSGGSYNEQFF. CDR3 in DNA: TGTGCCAGCAGCCTCAGCGGGGGCTCCTACAATGAGCAGTTCTTC. The chain employs TRBV7-3 and TRBJ2-1; 8 bases are shared with TRBD2. V was clipped by 5 bases and J by 0 bases; unmatched bases: 3. Germline CDR1 is SGHTA and CDR2 is FQGTGA. CDR3 length equals 15 residues.

The chain recombines TRBV18 with TRBJ2-1, with D maybe TRBD1 (6 bases). The CDR3 covers 15 residues. Per the germline V gene, CDR1 is KGHSH and CDR2 is LQKENI. With 5 bases removed from V and 5 bases from J, the gap between germline ends came to 16 bases. CDR3 in amino acids: CASSWGQTANNEQFF. The DNA of the CDR3 is TGTGCCAGCTCATGGGGACAAACGGCGAACAATGAGCAGTTCTTC.

The chain joins TRBV10-3 to TRBJ2-3; D might be TRBD2 (6 bases). Trimming left V 10 bases short and J 2 bases short, with 19 bases between. This CDR3 contains 15 residues. CDR1 is ENHRY and CDR2 is SYGVKD in the germline V gene. The CDR3 here is CASLDGTGITDTQYF. The CDR3 DNA reads as TGTGCCAGCCTGGACGGGACTGGGATCACAGATACGCAGTATTTT.

This rearrangement joins TRBV27 to TRBJ2-1; 9 bases align to TRBD2. Germline V CDR1 and CDR2: MNHEY, SMNVEV (reference sequence). The trim removed 4 bases at V and 2 bases at J, leaving 9 bases unmatched. This CDR3 has 17 residues. CDR3 amino acids: CASSSEPGLAPYNEQFF. Written as DNA, the CDR3 is TGTGCCAGCAGTTCGGAACCGGGACTAGCACCCTACAATGAGCAGTTCTTC.

This clone was counted a few times. The V call is TRBV5-5, the J call TRBJ2-3; D not resolved. The CDR3 runs 12 residues. Germline CDR1 and CDR2: SGHKS and YYEKEE (reference sequence). Deletions cut 1 base from V and 11 bases from J, with 11 bases between. For the CDR3, the DNA is TGTGCCAGCAGCTTGTTAACTGTTCAGCAGTATTTT. It specifies CASSLLTVQQYF.

This chain joins TRBV12-3 or TRBV12-4 and TRBJ1-2; 7 bases fit TRBD1. The CDR3 is 11 amino acids. Germline trimming cut 5 bases from V and 7 bases from J; bases unmatched to any gene: 1. The CDR3 loop is CASSNRGGYTF. CDR3 coding DNA: TGTGCCAGCAGTAACAGGGGTGGCTACACCTTC.

V usage is TRBV10-3 and J usage is TRBJ2-1; 8 bases line up with TRBD2. The junction had 10 bases not matched to a gene; V was cut back by 4 bases and J by 8 bases. Germline V gene sequence: CDR1 ENHRY, CDR2 SYGVKD. The CDR3 sequence is 15 residues long. Here the CDR3 DNA reads TGTGCCATCAGTGGGACTAGCTCATCTATCGATGAGCAGTTCTTC. It codes for CAISGTSSSIDEQFF.

The chain's CDR3 is CASSFREDTGELFF. In DNA, the CDR3 is TGTGCCAGCAGTTTCAGGGAGGACACCGGGGAGCTGTTTTTT. The chain uses TRBV27 and TRBJ2-2, with D possibly matching TRBD2 (6 bases). Germline loops: CDR1 MNHEY, CDR2 SMNVEV (reference sequence). The CDR3 is 14 residues long. V shed 3 bases and J shed 3 bases, with 8 bases lying between them.

This chain uses TRBV6-6 with TRBJ1-6; no definite D call. Trimming left V 7 bases short and J 6 bases short, with 10 bases between. CDR1 is MNHNY, CDR2 SVGAGI, per germline (reference sequence). CDR3 length: 13 residues. In nucleotides, the CDR3 is TGTGCCAGCAAGGAGGGCTTTAATTCACCCCTCCACTTT. Its protein product is CASKEGFNSPLHF.

V and J are TRBV7-2 and TRBJ1-3; D remains ambiguous. Germline assignment: CDR1 SGHTA and CDR2 FQGNSA. The CDR3 sequence is 14 residues long. V lost 5 bases and J 1 base, leaving 9 bases between the germline ends. Here the CDR3 reads CASSPRESGNTIYF. Written as DNA, the CDR3 is TGTGCCAGCAGCCCGCGTGAGTCTGGAAACACCATATATTTT.